Listed below are T cell receptor beta chains from one sample, sequenced in a study of cytomegalovirus exposure and HLA in healthy donors. Using immunoSEQ multiplex PCR, the repertoire was profiled, and TCRdb retains in-frame clones only, with some absent. The sample has around 140,000 clones, 70% to 80% seen once. Material: PBMCs. The receptor set was obtained from a woman in her sixties or seventies in good health and CMV-seropositive. CDR3s include the opening cysteine and the closing phenylalanine or tryptophan. The D gene is left open where the match is weak. Rows give clone size only sometimes, using once, few, many, or a class for an expanded clone.

j_call: TRBJ2-7; clone_size: .; d_call: TRBD1; v_call: TRBV5-1; cdr3_aa: CASSLRTGDYEQYF; cdr3_nt: TGCGCCAGCAGCTTAAGGACAGGGGACTACGAGCAGTACTTC
j_call: TRBJ2-6; clone_size: few; d_call: .; v_call: TRBV28; cdr3_aa: CASSFPGSSGANVLTF; cdr3_nt: TGTGCCAGCAGTTTTCCCGGTAGCTCTGGGGCCAACGTCCTGACTTTC
j_call: TRBJ1-4; clone_size: once; d_call: .; v_call: TRBV5-4; cdr3_aa: CASSLDRGDEKLFF; cdr3_nt: TGTGCCAGCAGCTTGGATCGGGGGGATGAAAAACTGTTTTTT
j_call: TRBJ2-6; clone_size: .; d_call: .; v_call: TRBV9; cdr3_aa: CASSGHGVGANVLTF; cdr3_nt: TGTGCCAGCAGCGGCCACGGGGTTGGGGCCAACGTCCTGACTTTC
j_call: TRBJ1-1; clone_size: .; d_call: .; v_call: TRBV2; cdr3_aa: CASRVGGENTEAFF; cdr3_nt: TGTGCCAGCCGGGTAGGCGGCGAGAACACTGAAGCTTTCTTT
j_call: TRBJ1-2; clone_size: .; d_call: .; v_call: TRBV5-1; cdr3_aa: CASSLAETTFGYTF; cdr3_nt: TGCGCCAGCAGCTTGGCCGAGACAACCTTTGGCTACACCTTC
j_call: TRBJ2-1; clone_size: .; d_call: .; v_call: TRBV18; cdr3_aa: CASSPADEQFF; cdr3_nt: TGTGCCAGCTCACCGGCCGATGAGCAGTTCTTC
j_call: TRBJ1-2; clone_size: .; d_call: TRBD1; v_call: TRBV28; cdr3_aa: CASSRPRQGSYGYTF; cdr3_nt: TGTGCCAGCAGTCGACCGAGACAGGGTAGCTATGGCTACACCTTC
j_call: TRBJ1-5; clone_size: .; d_call: .; v_call: TRBV28; cdr3_aa: CASEDLRDQPQHF; cdr3_nt: TGTGCCAGCGAGGACCTCAGGGATCAGCCCCAGCATTTT
j_call: TRBJ1-1; clone_size: .; d_call: .; v_call: TRBV28; cdr3_aa: CASSLGGAVTEAFF; cdr3_nt: TGTGCCAGCAGTTTAGGGGGCGCGGTAACTGAAGCTTTCTTT
j_call: TRBJ1-5; clone_size: .; d_call: TRBD1; v_call: TRBV19; cdr3_aa: CASSRDRDQPQHF; cdr3_nt: TGTGCCAGTAGTCGGGACAGGGACCAGCCCCAGCATTTT
j_call: TRBJ1-2; clone_size: .; d_call: TRBD1; v_call: TRBV28; cdr3_aa: CASSLVLQGAFGYTF; cdr3_nt: TGTGCCAGCAGTTTGGTTTTACAGGGGGCGTTTGGCTACACCTTC
j_call: TRBJ1-3; clone_size: .; d_call: .; v_call: TRBV6-1; cdr3_aa: CASSERTDSGNTIYF; cdr3_nt: TGTGCCAGCAGTGAAAGGACAGACTCTGGAAACACCATATATTTT
j_call: TRBJ1-1; clone_size: .; d_call: .; v_call: TRBV7-9; cdr3_aa: CASSSRSGLQAFF; cdr3_nt: TGTGCCAGCAGCAGTCGGTCCGGACTACAAGCTTTCTTT
j_call: TRBJ1-5; clone_size: .; d_call: .; v_call: TRBV19; cdr3_aa: CASSTRVNSNQPQHF; cdr3_nt: TGTGCCAGTAGTACCAGGGTAAATAGCAATCAGCCCCAGCATTTT
j_call: TRBJ2-3; clone_size: .; d_call: .; v_call: TRBV5-1; cdr3_aa: CASSWQGGQDTQYF; cdr3_nt: TGCGCCAGCAGCTGGCAGGGTGGCCAAGATACGCAGTATTTT
j_call: TRBJ1-1; clone_size: .; d_call: .; v_call: TRBV28; cdr3_aa: CASNVAVNTEAFF; cdr3_nt: TGTGCCAGCAATGTAGCGGTGAACACTGAAGCTTTCTTT
j_call: TRBJ1-1; clone_size: .; d_call: TRBD1; v_call: TRBV7-9; cdr3_aa: CASSSGQGTNTEAFF; cdr3_nt: TGTGCCAGCAGCTCCGGACAGGGGACGAACACTGAAGCTTTCTTT
j_call: TRBJ2-3; clone_size: .; d_call: .; v_call: TRBV19; cdr3_aa: CASSTSVGGTDTQYF; cdr3_nt: TGTGCCAGTAGTACTTCCGTAGGGGGCACAGATACGCAGTATTTT
j_call: TRBJ1-2; clone_size: .; d_call: TRBD1; v_call: TRBV28; cdr3_aa: CASMTGVYGYTF; cdr3_nt: TGTGCCAGCATGACAGGGGTCTATGGCTACACCTTC
j_call: TRBJ2-2; clone_size: .; d_call: TRBD1; v_call: TRBV9; cdr3_aa: CASRRQGAAGELFF; cdr3_nt: TGTGCCAGCAGAAGACAGGGGGCCGCCGGGGAGCTGTTTTTT
j_call: TRBJ1-5; clone_size: .; d_call: TRBD1; v_call: TRBV28; cdr3_aa: CASSPRRDRNNQPQHF; cdr3_nt: TGTGCCAGCAGCCCCCGCCGGGACAGGAATAATCAGCCCCAGCATTTT
j_call: TRBJ1-1; clone_size: .; d_call: .; v_call: TRBV5-1; cdr3_aa: CASSLDLRGSSAFF; cdr3_nt: TGCGCCAGCAGCTTGGATCTTCGAGGGTCATCAGCTTTCTTT
j_call: TRBJ1-1; clone_size: .; d_call: .; v_call: TRBV9; cdr3_aa: CASSVGTTNTEAFF; cdr3_nt: TGTGCCAGCAGCGTAGGTACAACGAACACTGAAGCTTTCTTT
j_call: TRBJ2-5; clone_size: .; d_call: TRBD2; v_call: TRBV5-1; cdr3_aa: CASSPGGLDLETQYF; cdr3_nt: TGCGCCAGCAGCCCCGGGGGACTAGATCTAGAGACCCAGTACTTC
j_call: TRBJ2-7; clone_size: few; d_call: TRBD1; v_call: TRBV30; cdr3_aa: CAWAADRVGEQYF; cdr3_nt: TGTGCCTGGGCCGCCGACAGGGTAGGCGAGCAGTACTTC
j_call: TRBJ2-5; clone_size: .; d_call: .; v_call: TRBV18; cdr3_aa: CASRYQETQYF; cdr3_nt: TGTGCCAGCCGGTACCAAGAGACCCAGTACTTC
j_call: TRBJ2-7; clone_size: .; d_call: .; v_call: TRBV15; cdr3_aa: CATSRETGSTSEQYF; cdr3_nt: TGTGCCACCAGCAGAGAGACGGGATCTACGAGTGAGCAGTACTTC
j_call: TRBJ1-5; clone_size: few; d_call: .; v_call: TRBV5-6; cdr3_aa: CASSPGGNNQPQHF; cdr3_nt: TGTGCCAGCAGCCCGGGGGGAAATAACCAGCCCCAGCATTTT
j_call: TRBJ2-6; clone_size: .; d_call: TRBD2; v_call: TRBV2; cdr3_aa: CASSRLAGGQGSGANVLTF; cdr3_nt: TGTGCCAGCAGCCGACTAGCGGGAGGTCAAGGCTCTGGGGCCAACGTCCTGACTTTC
j_call: TRBJ2-1; clone_size: .; d_call: .; v_call: TRBV6-5; cdr3_aa: CASSYPSLSHEQFF; cdr3_nt: TGTGCCAGCAGTTACCCCTCTTTGTCCCATGAGCAGTTCTTC
j_call: TRBJ2-2; clone_size: .; d_call: .; v_call: TRBV10-3; cdr3_aa: CAISGGVGQAGELFF; cdr3_nt: TGTGCCATCAGTGGGGGAGTAGGGCAGGCCGGGGAGCTGTTTTTT
j_call: TRBJ2-1; clone_size: few; d_call: .; v_call: TRBV7-9; cdr3_aa: CASSLRSRETLYNEQFF; cdr3_nt: TGTGCCAGCAGCCTGAGGTCCCGGGAGACCCTATACAATGAGCAGTTCTTC
j_call: TRBJ2-7; clone_size: .; d_call: TRBD2; v_call: TRBV9; cdr3_aa: CASSFGTSGTYEQYF; cdr3_nt: TGTGCCAGCAGCTTTGGGACTAGCGGGACCTACGAGCAGTACTTC
j_call: TRBJ1-1; clone_size: few; d_call: .; v_call: TRBV19; cdr3_aa: CASSYDSSSGTEAFF; cdr3_nt: TGTGCCAGTAGTTACGACAGTTCGAGTGGGACTGAAGCTTTCTTT
j_call: TRBJ1-2; clone_size: .; d_call: TRBD1; v_call: TRBV19; cdr3_aa: CASSRGGGQGNYGYTF; cdr3_nt: TGTGCCAGTAGCAGAGGGGGGGGACAGGGTAACTATGGCTACACCTTC
j_call: TRBJ1-5; clone_size: few; d_call: TRBD1; v_call: TRBV6-1; cdr3_aa: CASSTDRGYGQPQHF; cdr3_nt: TGTGCCAGCAGTACAGACAGGGGTTACGGTCAGCCCCAGCATTTT
j_call: TRBJ1-2; clone_size: .; d_call: TRBD1; v_call: TRBV30; cdr3_aa: CAWSATGYGYTF; cdr3_nt: TGTGCCTGGAGTGCGACAGGGTATGGCTACACCTTC
j_call: TRBJ2-1; clone_size: few; d_call: .; v_call: TRBV10-3; cdr3_aa: CAISGRTPSNEQFF; cdr3_nt: TGTGCCATCAGTGGGAGGACTCCTAGCAATGAGCAGTTCTTC
j_call: TRBJ2-2; clone_size: .; d_call: TRBD1; v_call: TRBV13; cdr3_aa: CASSLSGQGIGELFF; cdr3_nt: TGTGCCAGCAGCTTATCTGGACAGGGTATCGGGGAGCTGTTTTTT
j_call: TRBJ1-1; clone_size: .; d_call: TRBD1; v_call: TRBV2; cdr3_aa: CAGQGNTEAFF; cdr3_nt: TGTGCCGGACAGGGGAACACTGAAGCTTTCTTT
j_call: TRBJ2-3; clone_size: .; d_call: .; v_call: TRBV4-2; cdr3_aa: CASSQEAFGGPRADTQYF; cdr3_nt: TGTGCCAGCAGCCAAGAGGCGTTCGGCGGCCCGAGGGCAGATACGCAGTATTTT
j_call: TRBJ2-5; clone_size: .; d_call: TRBD1; v_call: TRBV7-9; cdr3_aa: CASSVTGVEETQYF; cdr3_nt: TGTGCCAGCAGCGTCACAGGGGTTGAAGAGACCCAGTACTTC
j_call: TRBJ2-7; clone_size: .; d_call: .; v_call: TRBV28; cdr3_aa: CASSSGDRQYF; cdr3_nt: TGTGCCAGCAGTTCGGGGGACCGGCAGTACTTC
j_call: TRBJ1-2; clone_size: once; d_call: TRBD1; v_call: TRBV5-3; cdr3_aa: CARSHQGACYGQYGYTF; cdr3_nt: TGTGCCAGAAGCCATCAGGGGGCGTGTTACGGGCAATATGGCTACACCTTC
j_call: TRBJ2-7; clone_size: .; d_call: TRBD1; v_call: TRBV10-3; cdr3_aa: CATGQGYEQYF; cdr3_nt: TGTGCCACGGGACAGGGCTACGAGCAGTACTTC
j_call: TRBJ1-2; clone_size: .; d_call: TRBD1; v_call: TRBV6-1; cdr3_aa: CASLNRGTGYGYTF; cdr3_nt: TGTGCCAGCCTCAACAGGGGGACCGGCTATGGCTACACCTTC
j_call: TRBJ1-1; clone_size: .; d_call: TRBD1; v_call: TRBV6-6; cdr3_aa: CASSRLQGTNTEAFF; cdr3_nt: TGTGCCAGCAGCCGTTTACAGGGGACGAACACTGAAGCTTTCTTT
j_call: TRBJ1-2; clone_size: once; d_call: TRBD1; v_call: TRBV28; cdr3_aa: CASSWEDRGLYGYTF; cdr3_nt: TGTGCCAGCAGTTGGGAAGACAGGGGCCTATATGGCTACACCTTC
j_call: TRBJ2-7; clone_size: .; d_call: .; v_call: TRBV6-6; cdr3_aa: CASSYSSGTYEQYF; cdr3_nt: TGTGCCAGCAGTTACTCGAGCGGCACCTACGAGCAGTACTTC